The 26 T cell receptor beta chains below come from one sample, sequenced in a study of shared clonotypes between healthy human individuals. The assay was immunoSEQ multiplex PCR, and TCRdb's table has in-frame clones only and misses some. The data show roughly 1,600,000 clones, about 98.5% seen once. Sequencing was done on a sample of naive CD4+ T cells sorted from blood. Subset indicated: CD45RA+ positively selected. All receptors come from a man aged 30 to 39 in good health.

In the case of this clone: Other DNA sequences in the sample encode the same CDR3. This chain links TRBV18 with TRBJ2-7, with D unresolved. V lost 2 bases, J lost 3 bases, and 5 bases lay in between. CDR3 length: 12 residues. CDR1 is KGHSH and CDR2 is LQKENI in the germline V gene. The CDR3 DNA reads as TGTGCCAGCTCACCAAACAGCTACGAGCAGTACTTC. Its translation: CASSPNSYEQYF. The full variable domain, with the rest looked up from reference TRBV18 and TRBJ2-7, is NAGVMQNPRHLVRRRGQEARLRCSPMKGHSHVYWYRQLPEEGLKFMVYLQKENIIDESGMPKERFSAEFPKEGPSILRIQQVVRGDSAAYFCASSPNSYEQYFGPGTRLTVT.

CDR3 nucleotides: TGCGCCAGCAGCCAAGATCCTGGGACAGCCTCTGGAAACACCATATATTTT. Protein sequence: CASSQDPGTASGNTIYF. The chain uses TRBV4-1 and TRBJ1-3, with TRBD1 matching over 7 bases. The CDR3 has 17 residues. CDR1 and CDR2 (germline): MGHRA, YSYEKL. Germline trimming cut 0 bases from V and 0 bases from J; bases unmatched to any gene: 5.

The chain couples TRBV7-8 to TRBJ1-4, with D unresolved. The CDR3 is made up of 15 amino acids. CDR1 and CDR2 from the germline V gene are SGHVS and FQNEAQ. With 7 bases removed from V and 2 bases from J, the gap between germline ends came to 14 bases. CDR3: CASTPSGPTNEKLFF. The CDR3, as DNA: TGTGCCAGCACCCCTTCCGGCCCCACTAATGAAAAACTGTTTTTT.

V usage is TRBV15 and J usage is TRBJ2-7, with 8 bases lining up with TRBD2. The J segment lost 2 bases and the V segment lost 8 bases, leaving 8 bases of the junction unmatched. This CDR3 has 14 amino acids. Germline CDR1 LNHNV, CDR2 YYDKDF (reference sequence). The CDR3 nucleotides read TGTGCCACCGCGCGATTAGCGGGAACCTACGAGCAGTACTTC. It codes for CATARLAGTYEQYF.

V is TRBV11-2 and J is TRBJ1-1; possible D gene TRBD1, 5 bases. The CDR3 loop spans 14 amino acids. CDR1 SGHAT and CDR2 FQNNGV come from the germline V gene. The V end lost 3 bases, the J end lost 3 bases, and 11 bases lay between the germline ends. CDR3 residues: CASSFLGGDTEAFF. As DNA, the CDR3 is TGTGCCAGCAGCTTTCTTGGGGGTGACACTGAAGCTTTCTTT.

The rearrangement uses TRBV7-3 and TRBJ2-2, with no clear D. CDR3 length: 13 amino acids. V gave up 0 bases and J gave up 6 bases, with 5 bases separating them. CDR1 is SGHTA, CDR2 FQGTGA, per germline. CDR3 region: CASSLTWPGELFF. The DNA of the CDR3 is TGTGCCAGCAGCTTAACGTGGCCCGGGGAGCTGTTTTTT.

J is TRBJ2-3 and V is TRBV21-1; the listed D gene, TRBD2, was not tested against the DNA. TRBV21-1 is a documented pseudogene. The CDR3 contains 17 residues. CDR3 sequence (DNA): TGTGCCAGCAGCTTACAATTACTAGCGGGAGAGACAGATACGCAGTATTTT. Translating gives CASSLQLLAGETDTQYF.

The gene calls are TRBV7-8 and TRBJ2-7; tentatively, D is TRBD1 (5 bases). The CDR3 contains 14 residues. Trimming stripped 7 bases from V and 1 base from J, with 14 bases between. CDR1 and CDR2 (germline): SGHVS, FQNEAQ. The CDR3 sequence is CASTLGLMSYEQYF. Written as DNA, the CDR3 is TGTGCCAGCACGTTGGGGCTGATGTCCTACGAGCAGTACTTC.

This rearrangement joins TRBV5-1 to TRBJ2-7; unclear D gene. This CDR3 comprises 13 residues. V lost 4 bases to trimming and J lost 7 bases, with 15 bases between them. Germline values: CDR1 SGHRS, CDR2 YFSETQ. CDR3 region: CASSPEPLGEQYF. The CDR3 DNA reads TGCGCCAGCAGCCCCGAGCCCCTCGGGGAGCAGTACTTC.

Concerning this clone: Other DNA sequences in this sample translate to the same CDR3. The chain combines TRBV9 with TRBJ2-3; 8 nucleotides line up with TRBD2. J lost 1 base, V lost 0 bases, and 1 base had no gene match. Germline V gene sequence: CDR1 SGDLS, CDR2 YYNGEE. The CDR3 runs 15 residues. The CDR3 loop is CASSVELAGTDTQYF. The CDR3 nucleotides read TGTGCCAGCAGCGTAGAACTAGCGGGCACAGATACGCAGTATTTT. The full variable domain, with the rest looked up from reference TRBV9 and TRBJ2-3, is DSGVTQTPKHLITATGQRVTLRCSPRSGDLSVYWYQQSLDQGLQFLIQYYNGEERAKGNILERFSAQQFPDLHSELNLSSLELGDSALYFCASSVELAGTDTQYFGPGTRLTVL.

V is TRBV5-4 and J is TRBJ2-7; a possible D gene is TRBD1 (6 bases). The CDR3 has 14 amino acids. The V gene's germline CDR1 is SGHNT and CDR2 YYREEE (reference sequence). The ends were cut back, 0 bases at V and 3 bases at J, with 10 bases in the middle. Here the CDR3 DNA reads TGTGCCAGCAGCTTGGGATCACAGGGCTACGAGCAGTACTTC. This codes for CASSLGSQGYEQYF.

The chain has TRBV5-1 and TRBJ2-3; 11 nucleotides agree with TRBD2. The CDR3 consists of 18 residues. The germline gives CDR1 SGHRS, CDR2 YFSETQ. The ends lost 0 bases at V and 4 bases at J; junction bases unmatched: 10. Written as DNA, the CDR3 is TGCGCCAGCAGCTTGGTTGCTAGCGGGAGGCCAGCGGCAGATACGCAGTATTTT. It codes for CASSLVASGRPAADTQYF. The entire variable domain, with the rest obtained from reference TRBV5-1 and TRBJ2-3, is as follows: KAGVTQTPRYLIKTRGQQVTLSCSPISGHRSVSWYQQTPGQGLQFLFEYFSETQRNKGNFPGRFSGRQFSNSRSEMNVSTLELGDSALYLCASSLVASGRPAADTQYFGPGTRLTVL.

The chain uses TRBV11-3 and TRBJ2-1, with TRBD2 matching over 8 bases. CDR1 and CDR2 from the germline V gene are SGHNT and YENEEA. V trimming: 3 bases; J trimming: 8 bases; junction bases outside the gene matches: 15. The CDR3 consists of 17 residues. The CDR3 region is CASSFKKSSGLVDEQFF. DNA of the CDR3: TGTGCCAGCAGCTTTAAAAAATCTAGCGGGTTAGTCGATGAGCAGTTCTTC.

The rearrangement uses TRBV27 and TRBJ2-7; 9 bases fit TRBD1. Germline V lookup: CDR1 MNHEY, CDR2 SMNVEV (reference sequence). With V trimmed by 7 bases and J by 5 bases, 6 bases remained unmatched. The CDR3 loop spans 13 amino acids. The CDR3 DNA reads as TGTGCCAGCAACGGACAGGGGTATAACGAGCAGTACTTC. Its protein is CASNGQGYNEQYF.

This chain links TRBV27 with TRBJ1-2; 7 bases match TRBD1. V lost 5 bases and J lost 6; bases outside the gene matches: 6. There are 13 residues in the CDR3. Looked up from germline, CDR1 is MNHEY and CDR2 is SMNVEV (reference sequence). Here the CDR3 DNA reads TGTGCCAGCAGTATGGACAGGTGGGATGGCTACACCTTC. Translation gives CASSMDRWDGYTF.

This rearrangement joins TRBV18 to TRBJ1-5; D is ambiguous. The V and J ends lost 3 bases and 0 bases respectively, with 9 bases between them. Germline V CDR1 and CDR2: KGHSH, LQKENI. The CDR3 covers 15 residues. The CDR3 here is CASSPGTPSNQPQHF. CDR3 DNA sequence: TGTGCCAGCTCACCGGGCACTCCTAGCAATCAGCCCCAGCATTTT.

V usage is TRBV7-9 and J usage is TRBJ2-1; D might be TRBD1 or TRBD2, each matching 6 bases. Deletions cut 7 bases from V and 10 bases from J, with 17 bases between. CDR3 length equals 13 residues. The germline V gene has CDR1 SEHNR and CDR2 FQNEAQ (reference sequence). CDR3 protein: CASKGGGVWEQFF. CDR3 DNA: TGTGCCAGCAAGGGGGGAGGAGTTTGGGAGCAGTTCTTC.

This chain joins TRBV27 and TRBJ1-2, with D possibly being TRBD1 (5 bases). Deletions cut 1 base from V and 4 bases from J, with 7 bases between. The CDR3 sequence is 13 residues long. Germline V lookup: CDR1 MNHEY, CDR2 SMNVEV (reference sequence). The CDR3 loop is CASSLWQGYGYTF. CDR3 in DNA: TGTGCCAGCAGTTTATGGCAGGGCTATGGCTACACCTTC.

The chain is built from TRBV18 and TRBJ1-2; 12 bases match TRBD1. Germline V gene lookup returns CDR1 KGHSH and CDR2 LQKENI. V shed 3 bases, J shed 6 bases, and the junction held 14 bases outside the gene matches. The CDR3 is 18 residues long. CDR3 residues: CASSPKKGQGATFDGYTF. The CDR3 DNA sequence: TGTGCCAGCTCACCGAAGAAGGGACAGGGGGCGACGTTCGATGGCTACACCTTC.

The chain couples TRBV29-1 to TRBJ2-6, with TRBD2 as a possible D gene (5 bases). The V gene lost 6 bases and the J gene lost 4 bases, with 10 bases spanning the gap. CDR1 and CDR2 from the germline V gene are SQVTM and ANQGSEA. The CDR3 consists of 13 residues. For the CDR3, the DNA is TGCAGCGTCGGACTGGGGGGGGCCAACGTCCTGACTTTC. This sequence encodes CSVGLGGANVLTF.

The chain links TRBV7-7 to TRBJ2-1, with D tentatively TRBD2 (5 bases). Germline V gives CDR1 SSHAT, CDR2 FNYEAQ (reference sequence). V was pared by 0 bases and J by 0 bases, with 9 bases between. The CDR3 has 16 amino acids. The CDR3 loop is CASSLAGVSSYNEQFF. Written as DNA, the CDR3 is TGTGCCAGCAGCTTAGCGGGAGTTAGCTCCTACAATGAGCAGTTCTTC. The complete variable domain, with remaining parts taken from reference TRBV7-7 and TRBJ2-1, reads GAGVSQSPRYKVTKRGQDVTLRCDPISSHATLYWYQQALGQGPEFLTYFNYEAQPDKSGLPSDRFSAERPEGSISTLTIQRTEQRDSAMYRCASSLAGVSSYNEQFFGPGTRLTVL.

V gene TRBV15 combines with J gene TRBJ1-4, with a tentative D call TRBD1 (6 bases). The CDR3 spans 17 residues. The V end was cut by 5 bases, the J end by 0 bases, with 16 bases between. Germline values: CDR1 LNHNV, CDR2 YYDKDF (reference sequence). The CDR3: CATSGGVQGPTNEKLFF. DNA for the CDR3: TGTGCCACCAGCGGAGGGGTACAGGGTCCAACTAATGAAAAACTGTTTTTT. Full variable domain (outside the CDR3, taken from reference TRBV15 and TRBJ1-4): DAMVIQNPRYQVTQFGKPVTLSCSQTLNHNVMYWYQQKSSQAPKLLFHYYDKDFNNEADTPDNFQSRRPNTSFCFLDIRSPGLGDTAMYLCATSGGVQGPTNEKLFFGSGTQLSVL.

Only one count was recorded for this clone. The chain links TRBV15 to TRBJ2-7; D may be TRBD1 (5 bases). Germline CDR1 LNHNV, CDR2 YYDKDF (reference sequence). V lost 5 bases and J lost 6, with 17 bases in between. This CDR3 spans 14 amino acids. CDR3 sequence reads: CATSQNPQGGEQYF. DNA for the CDR3: TGTGCCACCAGCCAGAACCCGCAGGGCGGCGAGCAGTACTTC.

The rearrangement links TRBV18 to TRBJ2-1; 14 bases align to TRBD2. The CDR3 totals 16 residues. Unmatched junction bases numbered 8, after V lost 4 bases and J lost 9 bases. In germline, CDR1 is KGHSH, CDR2 LQKENI. The CDR3 is CASSLGLAGGRGEQFF. The CDR3 coding sequence is TGTGCCAGCTCACTTGGACTAGCGGGGGGACGGGGTGAGCAGTTCTTC.

Written as DNA, the CDR3 is TGTGCCAGCAGCTTAGTTCCGGGAGGGGGGTACGAGCAGTACTTC. Translated: CASSLVPGGGYEQYF. The chain joins TRBV7-2 to TRBJ2-7, with 8 bases fitting TRBD2. The ends lost 1 base at V and 4 bases at J; junction bases unmatched: 6. The CDR3 covers 15 residues. Germline-derived CDR1 and CDR2 are SGHTA and FQGNSA. The full variable domain, completed using reference TRBV7-2 and TRBJ2-7, is GAGVSQSPSNKVTEKGKDVELRCDPISGHTALYWYRQSLGQGLEFLIYFQGNSAPDKSGLPSDRFSAERTGGSVSTLTIQRTQQEDSAVYLCASSLVPGGGYEQYFGPGTRLTVT.

The chain joins TRBV12-5 to TRBJ1-2, with D tentatively TRBD1 (6 bases). Germline-derived CDR1 and CDR2 are LGHNT and FRNRAP. This CDR3 is 13 amino acids long. Trimming removed 6 bases at V and 7 bases at J, with 15 bases between. The CDR3 spells CASGLTAGAGYTF. DNA of the CDR3: TGTGCTAGTGGCTTGACCGCGGGGGCTGGCTACACCTTC.